Each of the 25 T cell receptor beta chains below was sequenced from the same sample in a study of PD-1 blockade in classical Hodgkin lymphoma. All trial patients relapsed after autologous stem cell transplantation. Generated by immunoSEQ multiplex PCR, the TCRdb table keeps only in-frame clones and is missing some. Counted here are about 6,600 clones, 70% to 80% occurring once; the ten biggest clones make up 35% to 45%. The source was peripheral blood mononuclear cells (PBMCs), collected at baseline. The receptors come from a human donor with classical Hodgkin lymphoma.

The chain uses TRBV6-1 and TRBJ1-5; 10 nucleotides align to TRBD1. Germline CDR1 and CDR2: MNHNS and SASEGT. The V gene end was trimmed by 3 bases and the J gene end by 11 bases; junction bases not matched to a gene: 16. This CDR3 region has 17 residues. This CDR3 is CASSDRVRTGGGSAQHF. CDR3 coding DNA: TGTGCCAGCAGTGACCGGGTAAGGACAGGGGGTGGTTCAGCCCAGCATTTT.

CDR3 in DNA: TGTGCCAGCAGCTTCGGACAGGCAGATACGCAGTATTTT. It encodes CASSFGQADTQYF. V usage is TRBV5-4 and J usage is TRBJ2-3, with TRBD1 matching 7 bases. After removal of 2 bases from V and 4 bases from J, the junction contained 1 base not matched to a gene. CDR1 is SGHNT, CDR2 YYREEE, per germline (reference sequence). The CDR3 is 13 amino acids.

This clone occurred a few times. The chain links TRBV13 to TRBJ2-1, with 14 bases that match TRBD2. V lost 3 bases and J lost 8; bases outside the gene matches: 6. Looked up from germline, CDR1 is PRHDT and CDR2 is FYEKMQ (reference sequence). The CDR3 loop spans 16 amino acids. CDR3 protein: CASSFQTSGRADEQFF. CDR3 sequence (DNA): TGTGCCAGCAGCTTTCAGACTAGCGGGAGGGCCGATGAGCAGTTCTTC.

The gene calls are TRBV27 and TRBJ1-5; D ambiguous. V was clipped by 1 base and J by 3 bases, with 10 bases between them. The CDR3 has 15 residues. The germline CDR1 and CDR2 sequences are MNHEY and SMNVEV (reference sequence). The CDR3 sequence: CASSLWLAPNQPQHF. The CDR3 DNA is TGTGCCAGCAGTTTATGGTTGGCTCCCAATCAGCCCCAGCATTTT.

V gene TRBV2 combines with J gene TRBJ2-1; 9 nucleotides match TRBD2. J was trimmed by 0 bases and V by 6 bases; bases with no gene match: 3. The germline V gene encodes CDR1 SNHLY and CDR2 FYNNEI. CDR3 length equals 15 residues. The CDR3 protein is CASRRGGSSYNEQFF. The CDR3 bases are TGTGCCAGCAGGCGGGGGGGAAGCTCCTACAATGAGCAGTTCTTC.

The chain uses TRBV19 and TRBJ1-4; 7 bases map to TRBD1. From germline, CDR1 is LNHDA and CDR2 SQIVND (reference sequence). The V segment lost 5 bases and the J segment 1 base; nucleotides outside the gene matches: 4. The CDR3 is made up of 15 amino acids. CDR3 sequence reads: CASSVRTGTNEKLFF. CDR3 sequence (DNA): TGTGCCAGTAGTGTCAGGACAGGAACTAATGAAAAACTGTTTTTT.

This CDR3 is CASSQGQNPNYGYTF. CDR3 nucleotide sequence: TGTGCCAGCAGCCAGGGACAGAACCCTAACTATGGCTACACCTTC. This chain connects TRBV7-9 to TRBJ1-2, with 7 bases identical to TRBD1. Germline V gene lookup returns CDR1 SEHNR and CDR2 FQNEAQ (reference sequence). The CDR3 is made up of 15 amino acids. The V and J ends lost 5 bases and 0 bases, in that order; junction bases with no gene match: 6.

The chain employs TRBV7-3 and TRBJ2-3; possibly TRBD1 for D (6 bases). There are 14 residues in the CDR3. The V and J ends lost 5 bases and 2 bases respectively, with 11 bases between them. CDR1 SGHTA and CDR2 FQGTGA come from the germline V gene. CDR3 protein: CASSPDRFTDTQYF. The CDR3 DNA reads TGTGCCAGCAGCCCGGACAGATTCACAGATACGCAGTATTTT.

This clone was detected once. The chain couples TRBV28 to TRBJ2-7, with a possible D match to TRBD1 (7 bases). Germline loops: CDR1 MDHEN, CDR2 SYDVKM. The ends were cut back, 6 bases at V and 4 bases at J, with 13 bases in the middle. The CDR3 length is 13 residues. CDR3: CASRPGGLYEQYF. CDR3 bases: TGTGCCAGCAGGCCAGGGGGGCTTTACGAGCAGTACTTC.

The chain links TRBV9 to TRBJ2-2; unclear D gene. The CDR3 is 12 amino acids. The germline V gene has CDR1 SGDLS and CDR2 YYNGEE. V gave up 3 bases and J gave up 8 bases, with 8 bases separating them. The CDR3 DNA is TGTGCCAGCAGCGCCTCTTATGGGGAGCTGTTTTTT. Its translation is CASSASYGELFF.

The chain recombines TRBV5-1 with TRBJ1-5; D is uncertain. The CDR3 is made up of 17 amino acids. The germline V gene encodes CDR1 SGHRS and CDR2 YFSETQ. The V end lost 1 base, the J end lost 0 bases, and 14 bases lay between the germline ends. As DNA, the CDR3 is TGCGCCAGCAGCTTGAGAGTTAGCTCAAATAGCAATCAGCCCCAGCATTTT. Its translation: CASSLRVSSNSNQPQHF. Based on the CDR3 plus reference TRBV5-1 and TRBJ1-5, the full variable domain is KAGVTQTPRYLIKTRGQQVTLSCSPISGHRSVSWYQQTPGQGLQFLFEYFSETQRNKGNFPGRFSGRQFSNSRSEMNVSTLELGDSALYLCASSLRVSSNSNQPQHFGDGTRLSIL.

The rearrangement links TRBV5-1 to TRBJ2-5; 8 nucleotides line up with TRBD2. Looked up from germline, CDR1 is SGHRS and CDR2 is YFSETQ. The CDR3 spans 14 residues. The ends lost 7 bases at V and 2 bases at J; junction bases unmatched: 7. The CDR3 sequence: CASYGGGGQETQYF. In nucleotides, the CDR3 is TGCGCCAGCTACGGGGGGGGCGGACAAGAGACCCAGTACTTC.

This clone occurred a few times. This chain links TRBV5-1 with TRBJ2-2, with 9 bases that match TRBD1. The CDR3 runs 16 residues. V trimming: 2 bases; J trimming: 4 bases; junction bases outside the gene matches: 6. In germline, CDR1 is SGHRS, CDR2 YFSETQ. CDR3 sequence (DNA): TGCGCCAGCAGCTTCATGGGACAGGGAACCACCGGGGAGCTGTTTTTT. Its translation is CASSFMGQGTTGELFF.

This chain joins TRBV30 and TRBJ2-7; 9 bases agree with TRBD2. Germline lookup yields CDR1 GTSNPN and CDR2 SVGIG (reference sequence). The CDR3 is made up of 13 amino acids. Trimming took 2 bases from V and 5 from J; bases not matched to a gene: 4. CDR3 DNA: TGTGCCTGGAGTCTGCTAGCGGGAAACGAGCAGTACTTC. Its translation is CAWSLLAGNEQYF.

Here the CDR3 DNA reads TGTGCCAGCAGCTGGCAGGGGAAGCCCCAGCATTTT. This encodes CASSWQGKPQHF. This sequence joins TRBV5-4 and TRBJ1-5, with TRBD1 as a possible D gene (6 bases). The germline V gene has CDR1 SGHNT and CDR2 YYREEE (reference sequence). The CDR3 spans 12 residues. V was cut by 3 bases and J by 8 bases, with 9 bases left in between.

This chain uses TRBV28 with TRBJ2-2; D is uncertain. V was pared by 1 base and J by 1 base, with 1 base between. CDR3 length: 13 residues. Germline V gives CDR1 MDHEN, CDR2 SYDVKM. The CDR3 sequence: CASSLLNTGELFF. The DNA of the CDR3 is TGTGCCAGCAGTTTATTGAACACCGGGGAGCTGTTTTTT.

The rearrangement uses TRBV4-1 and TRBJ2-7; 9 bases map to TRBD2. The CDR3 consists of 15 residues. V shed 4 bases, J shed 4 bases, and the junction held 8 bases outside the gene matches. The germline V gene encodes CDR1 MGHRA and CDR2 YSYEKL. The CDR3 DNA sequence: TGCGCCAGCAGCCGGGCGGCTAGCGGGGAGTACGAGCAGTACTTC. This sequence encodes CASSRAASGEYEQYF.

The chain uses TRBV27 and TRBJ2-3; TRBD2 agrees at 9 bases. The CDR3 runs 15 residues. V trimming: 6 bases; J trimming: 3 bases; junction bases outside the gene matches: 7. Per the germline V gene, CDR1 is MNHEY and CDR2 is SMNVEV (reference sequence). For the CDR3, the DNA is TGTGCCAGCAGGAGATTAGCGGGGGTAACAGATACGCAGTATTTT. Translated, it gives CASRRLAGVTDTQYF.

This clone showed up just a few times. V and J are TRBV4-3 and TRBJ2-1; tentative D call: TRBD1 (6 bases). The germline V and J ends were trimmed by 2 bases and 3 bases, with 14 bases remaining between them. The length of the CDR3 is 16 residues. CDR1 LGHNA and CDR2 YSLEER come from the germline V gene. CDR3 amino acids: CASSQNSGALYNEQFF. The CDR3 DNA follows: TGCGCCAGCAGCCAAAATTCAGGGGCCCTCTACAATGAGCAGTTCTTC.

This clone was detected only once. The rearrangement links TRBV14 to TRBJ1-5; D is possibly TRBD1 (5 bases). In germline, CDR1 is SGHDN, CDR2 FVKESK. V lost 1 base to trimming and J lost 5 bases, with 6 bases between them. CDR3 length: 13 residues. The CDR3 is CASSQGQYQPQHF. The CDR3 DNA reads TGTGCCAGCAGCCAAGGACAGTATCAGCCCCAGCATTTT.

This clone was detected once. The chain employs TRBV7-3 and TRBJ2-7; D possibly matches TRBD1 or TRBD2 (5 bases each). Germline V gene data show CDR1 as SGHTA and CDR2 as FQGTGA. Between the trimmed V and J ends, which lost 3 bases and 2 bases, there was a span of 20 bases. CDR3 size: 17 residues. CDR3 sequence reads: CASSLGVVKGFPYEQYF. The CDR3 nucleotides read TGTGCCAGCAGCTTGGGGGTGGTGAAGGGGTTCCCCTACGAGCAGTACTTC.

The chain uses TRBV11-1 and TRBJ2-7, with 11 bases identical to TRBD2. This CDR3 comprises 15 residues. V was pared by 2 bases and J by 4 bases, with 4 bases of the junction left unmatched. The germline gives CDR1 SGHAT, CDR2 FQDESV (reference sequence). This CDR3 is CASSLLAGGTYEQYF. CDR3 DNA sequence: TGTGCCAGCAGCTTACTAGCGGGAGGAACATACGAGCAGTACTTC.

This clone has only a few counts. V gene TRBV10-1 combines with J gene TRBJ2-7, with a possible D match to TRBD1 (6 bases). Germline assignment: CDR1 WNHNN and CDR2 SYGVQD (reference sequence). The CDR3 totals 14 residues. With 6 bases removed from V and 0 bases from J, the gap between germline ends came to 12 bases. The CDR3 spells CASSRDMSSYEQYF. The CDR3 DNA is TGCGCCAGCAGCCGGGACATGAGCTCCTACGAGCAGTACTTC.

The rearrangement links TRBV5-4 to TRBJ1-2, with D unclear. In germline, CDR1 is SGHNT, CDR2 YYREEE (reference sequence). The CDR3 contains 14 residues. V was shortened by 4 bases and J by 4 bases, with 14 bases between the two germline ends. The CDR3, as DNA: TGTGCCAGCAGCCCCAACTTGGGTGGCTATGGCTACACCTTC. This codes for CASSPNLGGYGYTF.

The rearrangement joins TRBV28 to TRBJ2-7, with TRBD2 matching over 10 bases. The CDR3 has 14 residues. The V gene end was trimmed by 5 bases and the J gene end by 5 bases; junction bases not matched to a gene: 6. Germline CDR1 and CDR2: MDHEN and SYDVKM. CDR3 bases: TGTGCCAGCAGTAAGCGGGAGGGCCGGAACGAGCAGTACTTC. It specifies CASSKREGRNEQYF.